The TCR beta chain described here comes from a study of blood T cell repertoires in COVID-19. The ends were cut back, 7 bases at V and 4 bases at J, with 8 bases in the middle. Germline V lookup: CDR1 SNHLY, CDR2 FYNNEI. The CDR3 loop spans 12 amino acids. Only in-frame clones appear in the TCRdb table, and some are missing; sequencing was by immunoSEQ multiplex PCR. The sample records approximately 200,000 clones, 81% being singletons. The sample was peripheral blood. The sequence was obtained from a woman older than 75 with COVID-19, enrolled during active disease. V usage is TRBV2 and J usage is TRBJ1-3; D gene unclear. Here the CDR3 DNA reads TGTGCCAGCAACCGCTACGGAAACACCATATATTTT. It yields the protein CASNRYGNTIYF.